The sequence of this T cell receptor (beta chain) was determined in a study of cytomegalovirus exposure and HLA in healthy donors. Study-level background: Earlier sequencing of about 179 million T cells yielded around 100 million unique TCR beta sequences. Within an early data release were about 85 million unique TCRs drawn from HLA-typed donors. Study-level points and caveats: In an earlier analysis, productive rearrangement rates for most beta V segments clustered near 87% or 30%. In all likelihood, a cluster of highly shared sequence variants was a sequencing artifact.

With regard to this clone: Its antigen is as yet unknown.

The germline gives CDR1 SGHRS, CDR2 YFSETQ. The ends lost 7 bases at V and 2 bases at J; junction bases unmatched: 8. The CDR3 has 15 residues. Both 60 Vbeta primers and 13 Jbeta primers went into the PCR. The repertoire was sequenced with immunoSEQ multiplex PCR; TCRdb's copy has only in-frame clones and lacks some. This sample's clone table lists about 70,000 clones. The J gene is TRBJ2-2, the V gene TRBV5-1; the match to TRBD1 covers 7 bases. The TCR was taken from a female donor in good health and CMV-seropositive. The material sequenced was PBMCs. CDR3 residues: CASALGTANTGELFF. In DNA, the CDR3 is TGCGCCAGCGCACTGGGGACAGCCAACACCGGGGAGCTGTTTTTT.